The clone carrying this T cell receptor (beta chain) was observed many times. The entry originates in a study of regulatory T cells in long-lasting Graves disease. As for time point: persistent/refractory GD, antithyroid drugs over 5 years with positive TRAb. There was RNA extracted from PBMCs, and the TCR library was made from it. Trimming shortened V by 3 bases and J by 2 bases, and 14 bases separated the two germline ends. Germline assignment: CDR1 SNHLY and CDR2 FYNNEI. The CDR3 runs to 15 residues. The authors built TCR beta libraries using iRepertoire HTBI primers and Arm-PCR of CDR3 regions. TCRdb ran MiXCR on the multiplex PCR reads and lists one entry per CDR3 protein. The sample has over 350,000 distinct CDR3 sequences, around 20% seen once; the top ten hold around 20%.

The clonotype originates from a female donor with Graves disease. The V and J genes are TRBV2 and TRBJ2-7, with D perhaps assigned TRBD1 or TRBD2 (5 bases each). The sample consisted of peripheral blood mononuclear cells (PBMCs), taken when the disease was refractory, from a patient treated with antithyroid drugs. In nucleotides, the CDR3 is TGTGCCAGCAGTGAGTCACCGGGGCCGACCTACGAGCAGTACTTC. It yields the protein CASSESPGPTYEQYF.